One and the same sample provided the 2 T cell receptor beta chains below, sequenced in a study of vaccination and CD4 T cells after COVID-19 (dated by TCRdb to the early 2020s). Library preparation employed PCR. Instrument used: Illumina iSeq 100. TCR sequencing of DNA from cultured CD4+ T cells used the Oncomine TCR Beta short-read assay at the Johns Hopkins FTIC core. TCRdb took the public reads, trimmed them with fastp at Q25, ran MiXCR for clone calling and kept in-frame beta chains. One record per CDR3 amino acid sequence lists the most common genes and DNA. The sample table contains over 10,000 distinct CDR3 sequences; only one count was recorded for 60% to 85% of them. About a quarter of the sample comes from the top ten. Antigen specificity for these receptors is unknown. What the treatment or condition label conveys for this sample: approximately 9-day PBMC culture with coronavirus spike peptide pools or control peptides (ViraFEST assay).

Sample: CD4+ T cells from blood, cultured in vitro. The receptor set was obtained from a human donor who had recovered from COVID-19.

The genes are TRBV7-8 and TRBJ1-6, with D tentatively TRBD1 (5 bases). Trimming shortened V by 4 bases and J by 7 bases, and 14 bases separated the two germline ends. This CDR3 contains 15 residues. Germline CDR1 is SGHVS and CDR2 is FQNEAQ. In DNA, the CDR3 is TGTGCCAGCAGCTACCAGGGTCGGAAGAATTCACCCCTCCACTTT. Protein: CASSYQGRKNSPLHF.

This chain connects TRBV15 to TRBJ1-2, with D tentatively TRBD1 (6 bases). Between the trimmed V and J ends, which lost 0 bases and 8 bases, there was a span of 16 bases. This CDR3 has 15 amino acids. Per germline, CDR1 LNHNV and CDR2 YYDKDF (reference sequence). The CDR3: CATSRDRRRGSGYTF. CDR3 DNA: TGTGCCACCAGCAGAGATAGGCGTAGGGGGTCCGGCTACACCTTC. The full variable domain, with the rest looked up from reference TRBV15 and TRBJ1-2, is DAMVIQNPRYQVTQFGKPVTLSCSQTLNHNVMYWYQQKSSQAPKLLFHYYDKDFNNEADTPDNFQSRRPNTSFCFLDIRSPGLGDTAMYLCATSRDRRRGSGYTFGSGTRLTVV.